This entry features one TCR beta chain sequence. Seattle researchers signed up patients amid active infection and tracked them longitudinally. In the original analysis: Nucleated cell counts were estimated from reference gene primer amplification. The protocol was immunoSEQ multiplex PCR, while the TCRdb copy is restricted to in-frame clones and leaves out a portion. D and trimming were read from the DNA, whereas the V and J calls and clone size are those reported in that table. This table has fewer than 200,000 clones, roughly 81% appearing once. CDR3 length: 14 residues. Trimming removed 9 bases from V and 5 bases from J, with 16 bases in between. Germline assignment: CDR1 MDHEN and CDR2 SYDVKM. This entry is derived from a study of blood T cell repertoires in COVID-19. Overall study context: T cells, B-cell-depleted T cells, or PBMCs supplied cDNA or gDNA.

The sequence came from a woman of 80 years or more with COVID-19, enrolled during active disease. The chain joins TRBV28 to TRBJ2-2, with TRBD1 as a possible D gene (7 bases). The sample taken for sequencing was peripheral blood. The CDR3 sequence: CASLRQGGTGELFF. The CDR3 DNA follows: TGTGCCAGTCTACGACAGGGAGGAACCGGGGAGCTGTTTTTT.